These T cell receptor beta chains were read from a single sample in a study of molecular identifiers for immune sequencing clone quantification. Via MiXCR, TCRdb re-called the PCR reads, giving one row per CDR3 protein. The table includes hundreds of thousands of distinct CDR3 sequences, about 25% detected once. Material: naive CD8+ T cells from blood, with Jurkat cell RNA spiked in. These TCRs come from a human donor in good health. Some libraries in this study had Jurkat cell RNA spiked in. The conserved cysteine and the conserved F or W are not part of the CDR3 here.

j_call | v_call | cdr3_length | cdr3_aa
TRBJ1-1 | TRBV29-1 | 10 | SVDTGAAEAF
TRBJ1-1 | TRBV5-1 | 11 | ASSPPQGTEAF
TRBJ2-3 | TRBV5-4 | 12 | ASSLEGAADTQY
TRBJ2-2 | TRBV28 | 12 | ASRKYREAGELF
TRBJ2-7 | TRBV16 | 13 | ASSQSGQGLSEQY
TRBJ2-5 | TRBV27 | 14 | ASSYLGTGGRETQY
TRBJ2-5 | TRBV3-1 | 15 | ASSQDVAGGLKETQY
TRBJ1-1 | TRBV29-1 | 8 | SVERIEAF
TRBJ2-3 | TRBV18 | 15 | ASSPDFGTSGADTQY
TRBJ2-5 | TRBV12-3/TRBV12-4 | 11 | ASSHSYQETQY
TRBJ2-7 | TRBV6-2/TRBV6-3 | 13 | ARSTTRDNPYEQY
TRBJ1-1 | TRBV27 | 13 | AGSLQQGRLTEAF
TRBJ1-5 | TRBV2 | 13 | ASSAGAHSNQPQH
TRBJ2-5 | TRBV3-1 | 13 | ASSPTTSGRETQY
TRBJ2-3 | TRBV2 | 15 | ASSPSGGASMADTQY
TRBJ1-4 | TRBV19 | 14 | ASSWGTTGIVEKPF
TRBJ2-3 | TRBV20-1 | 13 | SAEKRGRSTDTQY
TRBJ2-1 | TRBV7-9 | 13 | ASSPTTTSRNDQF
TRBJ2-5 | TRBV27 | 13 | ASGLAGPQKEPQY
TRBJ1-1 | TRBV4-3 | 13 | ASSQERTVNTEAF
TRBJ1-1 | TRBV4-3 | 14 | ASSQDSGFPNTEAF
TRBJ2-3 | TRBV12-3/TRBV12-4 | 15 | ASRPPASGGSTDTQY
TRBJ2-7 | TRBV4-1 | 12 | ASSYRIAGYEQY
TRBJ2-5 | TRBV7-9 | 15 | ASSPPLVAGGTETQY
TRBJ2-4 | TRBV6-5 | 11 | ASSPFAKNIQY
TRBJ2-5 | TRBV20-1 | 14 | SARDPQGWTEETQY
TRBJ2-1 | TRBV3-1 | 13 | ASSPHGVDYNEQF
TRBJ2-1 | TRBV6-4 | 9 | ASSDNNEQF
TRBJ1-2 | TRBV28 | 13 | ASTSIGGSNYGYT
TRBJ2-1 | TRBV7-3 | 15 | ASSLVPGQGSYNEQF
TRBJ2-7 | TRBV7-2 | 13 | ASSPEGRVGYEQY
TRBJ1-3 | TRBV6-6 | 10 | ASKDSGNTIY
TRBJ2-2 | TRBV2 | 12 | ASREGQLTGELF
TRBJ2-7 | TRBV3-1 | 13 | ASSQAGTGQHEQY
TRBJ2-3 | TRBV20-1 | 13 | SAEPVGRVTDTQY
TRBJ1-5 | TRBV7-2 | 13 | ASSLGVGAGQPQH
TRBJ2-3 | TRBV12-3/TRBV12-4 | 9 | ASTSGDTQY
TRBJ2-7 | TRBV5-3 | 10 | ASGLEGYERY
TRBJ2-7 | TRBV20-1 | 13 | NAPPTSVNSYEQY
TRBJ2-7 | TRBV29-1 | 12 | SVIPWDRVYEQY